The rows below give T cell receptor beta chains drawn from one sample of a study of blood T cell repertoires in COVID-19. Clones were read by immunoSEQ multiplex PCR, and TCRdb kept only the in-frame ones, dropping some. Of under 95,000 clones listed, approximately 82% were seen once; the top ten hold roughly an eighth. Sequencing input: peripheral blood. These receptors were collected from a human donor in a cohort sampled during active COVID-19. The CDR3 runs from the conserved cysteine through the conserved F or W. D genes are given only for firm matches. Clone size is given for some rows only: seen once, a few or many times, or a class if the clone is expanded.

CDR3	DNA	size	D	V	J
CASSVGPGGSGTDTQYF	TGTGCCAGCAGCGTAGGCCCTGGCGGGAGTGGGACAGATACGCAGTATTTT	few	TRBD2	TRBV9	TRBJ2-3
CATLQGYGNTIYF	TGTGCCACACTACAGGGTTACGGAAACACCATATATTTT	-	-	TRBV28	TRBJ1-3
CASSLGAGEVYNEQFF	TGCGCCAGCAGCTTGGGAGCGGGAGAGGTGTACAATGAGCAGTTCTTC	-	TRBD2	TRBV5-1	TRBJ2-1
CASSFPGSNNEQFF	TGTGCCAGCAGTTTCCCCGGGTCCAACAATGAGCAGTTCTTC	-	-	TRBV6-5	TRBJ2-1
CASSSGLYGYTF	TGTGCCAGCAGCTCAGGCCTCTATGGCTACACCTTC	-	-	TRBV11-2	TRBJ1-2
CAWTTGDSRISYEQYF	TGTGCCTGGACAACGGGGGACAGTAGAATATCCTACGAGCAGTACTTC	-	-	TRBV30	TRBJ2-7
CASSVLNGAYEQYF	TGTGCCAGCAGCGTACTTAACGGGGCCTACGAGCAGTACTTC	-	-	TRBV9	TRBJ2-7
CASSNRGGTDTQYF	TGTGCCAGTAGTAACCGGGGAGGCACAGATACGCAGTATTTT	once	-	TRBV19	TRBJ2-3
CASSSYGQAAYNEQFF	TGTGCCAGCAGCTCATATGGACAGGCCGCATACAATGAGCAGTTCTTC	-	TRBD1	TRBV7-3	TRBJ2-1
CASSLLGDGTEAFF	TGTGCCAGCAGTTTATTAGGGGATGGCACTGAAGCTTTCTTT	-	-	TRBV27	TRBJ1-1
CASSFQGTGGADSGYTF	TGTGCCAGCAGTTTTCAGGGGACAGGGGGCGCAGATTCTGGCTACACCTTC	-	TRBD1	TRBV28	TRBJ1-2
CASSHSGTGYYEQYF	TGTGCCAGCAGCCACTCCGGGACAGGTTACTACGAGCAGTACTTC	-	TRBD1	TRBV5-4	TRBJ2-7
CASSIRTGETGELFF	TGTGCCAGCAGCATACGGACAGGGGAAACCGGGGAGCTGTTTTTT	-	TRBD1	TRBV5-4	TRBJ2-2
CAISQRPGQGDTEAFF	TGTGCCATCAGTCAAAGACCGGGACAGGGGGACACTGAAGCTTTCTTT	-	TRBD1	TRBV10-3	TRBJ1-1
CASSQMLAGDYEQYF	TGTGCCAGCAGCCAAATGTTAGCGGGAGACTACGAGCAGTACTTC	-	TRBD2	TRBV3-1/TRBV3-2	TRBJ2-7
CASSLTDRQNTEAFF	TGCGCCAGCAGCTTGACGGACAGGCAGAACACTGAAGCTTTCTTT	-	TRBD1	TRBV5-1	TRBJ1-1
CATNEGQSNTGELFF	TGTGCCACAAACGAGGGACAGTCGAACACCGGGGAGCTGTTTTTT	-	TRBD1	TRBV24-1	TRBJ2-2
CASSGGQGVQPQHF	TGTGCCAGCAGTGGGGGACAGGGCGTTCAGCCCCAGCATTTT	few	TRBD1	TRBV2	TRBJ1-5
CASSSQGGTEAFF	TGCGCCAGCAGCTCGCAGGGGGGCACTGAAGCTTTCTTT	-	TRBD1	TRBV5-1	TRBJ1-1
CASSLVTGGTGELFF	TGTGCCAGCAGCTTAGTCACAGGGGGGACCGGGGAGCTGTTTTTT	-	TRBD1	TRBV7-2	TRBJ2-2
CASSPSGGSLRDTQYF	TGTGCCAGCAGCCCTAGCGGGGGCTCCCTGAGAGATACGCAGTATTTT	-	TRBD2	TRBV3-1/TRBV3-2	TRBJ2-3
CASSLYRGGNSPLHF	TGTGCCAGCAGCTTATACAGGGGTGGAAATTCACCCCTCCACTTT	-	TRBD1	TRBV7-9	TRBJ1-6
CASSSYRGPYEQYF	TGTGCCAGCAGCTCCTACAGGGGCCCCTACGAGCAGTACTTC	-	TRBD1	TRBV5-8	TRBJ2-7
CASSPTTSGGEKLFF	TGTGCCAGCTCACCTACCACTTCAGGGGGTGAAAAACTGTTTTTT	-	TRBD1	TRBV18	TRBJ1-4
CASSQDRGRNTIYF	TGCGCCAGCAGCCAGGACAGGGGTAGAAACACCATATATTTT	-	TRBD1	TRBV4-3	TRBJ1-3
CASSRETVTDTQYF	TGTGCCAGCAGCCGAGAAACGGTCACAGATACGCAGTATTTT	-	-	TRBV6-5	TRBJ2-3
CASSLGQGRGTEAFF	TGTGCCAGCAGCTTAGGACAGGGGAGGGGCACTGAAGCTTTCTTT	-	TRBD1	TRBV7-3	TRBJ1-1
CASRTGGTGYGYEAFF	TGCGCCAGCAGGACAGGGGGGACCGGATACGGCTATGAAGCTTTCTTT	few	TRBD1	TRBV5-1	TRBJ1-1
CASSRDTGTDTQYF	TGCGCCAGCAGCCGGGACACAGGCACAGATACGCAGTATTTT	-	-	TRBV4-3	TRBJ2-3
CSASRRTGGYEQYF	TGCAGTGCTAGTAGGCGGACAGGGGGCTACGAGCAGTACTTC	-	TRBD1	TRBV20-1	TRBJ2-7
CASSYFARREGTWSEQFF	TGTGCCAGCAGTTACTTCGCGCGTAGGGAGGGGACTTGGAGTGAGCAGTTCTTC	-	TRBD2	TRBV6-2/TRBV6-3	TRBJ2-1
CASSRGSNTGELFF	TGTGCCAGTTCACGGGGATCGAACACCGGGGAGCTGTTTTTT	-	-	TRBV19	TRBJ2-2
CASRTRREKLFF	TGTGCCAGCAGGACGCGCAGGGAAAAACTGTTTTTT	-	-	TRBV28	TRBJ1-4